A single sample is the source of the 2 T cell receptor beta chains below, sequenced in a study of cytomegalovirus exposure and HLA in healthy donors. The primer mix had 60 Vbeta and 13 Jbeta primers. Assay: immunoSEQ multiplex PCR; the TCRdb copy retains only in-frame clones and omits some. The table lists tens of thousands of clones, about 78% of them singletons. Sequencing input: PBMCs. These receptors were taken from a woman in her 30s in good health and CMV-seronegative.

This clone was detected a few times. This rearrangement joins TRBV27 to TRBJ1-1; 7 nucleotides align to TRBD1. Trimming cost V 5 bases and J 4 bases; bases outside gene matches: 13. CDR1 is MNHEY, CDR2 SMNVEV, per germline (reference sequence). This CDR3 has 16 residues. CDR3 sequence: CASSPDSTRQGTEAFF. The CDR3, as DNA: TGTGCCAGCAGTCCTGACTCGACAAGACAGGGCACTGAAGCTTTCTTT.

The count of this clone is one. The CDR3 sequence: CASSPHLGQGNSYEQYF. The CDR3 DNA reads TGTGCCAGCAGCCCCCACCTGGGACAGGGAAACTCCTACGAGCAGTACTTC. V usage is TRBV13 and J usage is TRBJ2-7; 9 bases fit TRBD1. Trimming removed 5 bases from V and 0 bases from J; junction bases left unmatched: 11. Germline V lookup: CDR1 PRHDT, CDR2 FYEKMQ (reference sequence). The CDR3 runs 17 residues.